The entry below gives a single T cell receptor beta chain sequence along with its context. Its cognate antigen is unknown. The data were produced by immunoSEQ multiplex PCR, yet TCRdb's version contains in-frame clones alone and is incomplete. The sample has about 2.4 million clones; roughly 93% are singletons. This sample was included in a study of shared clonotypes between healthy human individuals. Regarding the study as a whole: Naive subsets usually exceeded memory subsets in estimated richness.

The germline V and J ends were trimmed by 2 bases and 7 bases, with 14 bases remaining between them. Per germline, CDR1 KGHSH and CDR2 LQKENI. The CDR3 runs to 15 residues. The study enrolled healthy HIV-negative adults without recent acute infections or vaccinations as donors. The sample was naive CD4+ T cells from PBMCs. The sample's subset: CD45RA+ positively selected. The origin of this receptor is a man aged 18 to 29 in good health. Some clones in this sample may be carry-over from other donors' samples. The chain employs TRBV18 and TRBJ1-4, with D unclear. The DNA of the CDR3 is TGTGCCAGCTCACCATTGAAGGGAGAAGGTGAAAAACTGTTTTTT. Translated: CASSPLKGEGEKLFF.